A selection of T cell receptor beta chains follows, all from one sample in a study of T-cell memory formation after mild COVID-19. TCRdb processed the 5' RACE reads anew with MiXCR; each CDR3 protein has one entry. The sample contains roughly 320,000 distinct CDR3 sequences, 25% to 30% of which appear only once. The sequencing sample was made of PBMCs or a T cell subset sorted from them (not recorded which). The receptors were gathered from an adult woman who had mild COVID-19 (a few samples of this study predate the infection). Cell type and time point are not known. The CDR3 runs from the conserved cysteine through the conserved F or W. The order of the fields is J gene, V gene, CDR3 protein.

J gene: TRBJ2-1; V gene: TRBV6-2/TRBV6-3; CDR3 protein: CASRDSGSLTLDEQFF
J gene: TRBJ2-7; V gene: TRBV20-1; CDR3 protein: CSARPNAGTGLYEQYF
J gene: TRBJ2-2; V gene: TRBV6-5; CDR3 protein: CASRTRGSGELFF
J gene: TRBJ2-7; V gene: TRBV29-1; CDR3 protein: CSVEGNDYEQYF
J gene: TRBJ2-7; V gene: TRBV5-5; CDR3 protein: CASSHTSEASSYEQYF
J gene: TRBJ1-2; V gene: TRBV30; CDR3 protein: CAWNGPINYGYTF
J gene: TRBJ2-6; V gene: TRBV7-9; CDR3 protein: CASSSNSGLAGANVLTF
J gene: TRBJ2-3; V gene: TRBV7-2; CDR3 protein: CASSTTGGSTDTQYF
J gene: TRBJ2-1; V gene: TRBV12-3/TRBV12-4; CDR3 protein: CASSLGLAEKNEQFF
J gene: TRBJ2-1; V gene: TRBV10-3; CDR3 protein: CAISERGGNRGSYNEQFF
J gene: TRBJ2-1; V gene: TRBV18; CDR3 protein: CASSRETGAYNEQFF
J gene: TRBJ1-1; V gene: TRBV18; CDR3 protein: CASSPDPGVTEAFF
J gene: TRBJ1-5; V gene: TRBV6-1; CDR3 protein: CASSDRGNSNQPQHF
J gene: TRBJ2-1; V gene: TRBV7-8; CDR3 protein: CASSAGTGVDEQFF
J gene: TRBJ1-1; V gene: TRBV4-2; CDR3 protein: CASSQDFGWQRKVRRTEAFF
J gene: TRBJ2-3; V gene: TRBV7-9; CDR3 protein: CASSPRPGTSGSTDTQYF